This TCR beta chain was captured by sequencing in a study of T cells in Graves' hyperthyroidism and ophthalmopathy. Study-level findings and limits: Most thyroid clonotypes expanded above 0.001 were also detected in blood.

V lost 5 bases to trimming and J lost 2 bases, with 13 bases between them. The CDR3 totals 15 residues. CDR1 MNHEY and CDR2 SMNVEV come from the germline V gene (reference sequence). The investigators amplified TCR beta CDR3 regions from RNA transcripts. During a first-round RT-PCR of the TCR CDR3, the HTBI primer set was used. One entry per CDR3 protein results from TCRdb running MiXCR on the multiplex PCR reads. The data show hundreds of thousands of distinct CDR3 sequences, about 15% seen once. Orbital computed tomography, thyroid ultrasound, serum thyroxine and TRAb, and clinical symptoms together informed the diagnoses. In this sample, this clonotype turned up many times. Its antigen is not identified.

This sequence originates from a man aged 18 to 29 with Graves' ophthalmopathy. The genes are TRBV27 and TRBJ1-5; D is unclear. Sequenced material: blood. CDR3 protein: CASSPLQLGNQPQHF. The CDR3 nucleotides are TGTGCCAGCAGTCCGCTGCAATTGGGCAATCAGCCCCAGCATTTT.